In its sample, the clone carrying this TCR beta chain was seen once. Antigen specificity is unknown. The entry originates in a study of CD8 T cells in Susac syndrome. Reverse transcription of 0.5 to 1 ug RNA was carried out with random hexamers. Across 54 Vbeta and 13 Jbeta, TCR beta CDR3 was amplified with immunoSEQ multiplex PCR. TCRdb re-analysed the immunoSEQ multiplex PCR reads in MiXCR, keeping a single row per CDR3 protein. The repertoire holds about 200,000 distinct CDR3 sequences, approximately 95% seen once, with around 0.08% in the top ten. Sequencing of TCR beta, carried out with a high-throughput approach, was applied to CD8+ and CD4+ T cells from the blood. Bulk CD8+ and CD4+ cells came from magnetic negative isolation; CD8+ TEMRA by FACS. Findings and caveats of the study: The study recognized that the number of individuals in its TCR sequencing and HLA analysis was relatively small.

The origin of this receptor is a human donor with multiple sclerosis. The sample was CD4+ T cells from PBMCs.

CDR3 in DNA: TGTGCCTGGAGTAGAGGGACTTCCCCAGCGGTAGATACGCAGTATTTT. This gives the protein CAWSRGTSPAVDTQYF. The chain recombines TRBV30 with TRBJ2-3; weak D call: TRBD2 (6 bases). Looked up from germline, CDR1 is GTSNPN and CDR2 is SVGIG (reference sequence). The CDR3 has 16 amino acids. V was pared by 2 bases and J by 5 bases, with 20 bases between.